Listed below are T cell receptor beta chains from one sample, sequenced in a study of T cell responses to AZD1222 COVID-19 vaccine. Produced via immunoSEQ multiplex PCR; TCRdb's table is partial and in-frame only. The repertoire includes tens of thousands of clones, approximately 80% of them detected once, and about 12% sits in the top ten. Sequencing used peripheral blood, obtained on day 0 of AZD1222 vaccination. The receptors here all came from an adult in good health. Both conserved end residues are part of each CDR3. Each record gives: J gene, V gene, CDR3 protein.

j_gene: TRBJ1-3; v_gene: TRBV6-1; CDR3aa: CASSEAWDGNTIYF
j_gene: TRBJ2-5; v_gene: TRBV11-2; CDR3aa: CASSRLTGLAGGIQETQYF
j_gene: TRBJ1-1; v_gene: TRBV5-4; CDR3aa: CASSLGSPMNTEAFF
j_gene: TRBJ2-3; v_gene: TRBV24-1; CDR3aa: CATSDPGSGEIYTQYF
j_gene: TRBJ2-7; v_gene: TRBV23-1; CDR3aa: CATIPKVSKLGTESHPSYEQYF
j_gene: TRBJ1-4; v_gene: TRBV4-3; CDR3aa: CASSQGGTGPERLFF
j_gene: TRBJ2-7; v_gene: TRBV7-8; CDR3aa: CASSLQSFPGLAGGIGSYEQYF
j_gene: TRBJ1-6; v_gene: TRBV6-5; CDR3aa: CASSYSAGRGHSPLHF
j_gene: TRBJ1-6; v_gene: TRBV28; CDR3aa: CASSSERASYNSPLHF
j_gene: TRBJ2-3; v_gene: TRBV11-2; CDR3aa: CASSQRQYGFTDTQYF
j_gene: TRBJ1-2; v_gene: TRBV3-1/TRBV3-2; CDR3aa: CASSPGFPYGYTF
j_gene: TRBJ2-3; v_gene: TRBV6-2/TRBV6-3; CDR3aa: CASSYVSGSDTQYF
j_gene: TRBJ1-3; v_gene: TRBV4-1; CDR3aa: CASSQGGARASGNTIYF
j_gene: TRBJ1-3; v_gene: TRBV1; CDR3aa: CTSSPPYWCGNTIYF
j_gene: TRBJ1-2; v_gene: TRBV4-3; CDR3aa: CASSPDRVVAYGYTF
j_gene: TRBJ2-5; v_gene: TRBV3-1/TRBV3-2; CDR3aa: CASSQDIGGGGETQYF
j_gene: TRBJ2-1; v_gene: TRBV28; CDR3aa: CASSLAGSLNNEQFF
j_gene: TRBJ2-3; v_gene: TRBV10-2; CDR3aa: CASSDGAPDTQYF
j_gene: TRBJ1-6; v_gene: TRBV5-4; CDR3aa: CASSHPGLRGSPLHF
j_gene: TRBJ2-7; v_gene: TRBV7-9; CDR3aa: CASSFAAGPRPYEQYF
j_gene: TRBJ1-5; v_gene: TRBV30; CDR3aa: CAWKAGGSNQPQHF
j_gene: TRBJ2-7; v_gene: TRBV3-1/TRBV3-2; CDR3aa: CASSQVSYEQYF
j_gene: TRBJ2-7; v_gene: TRBV7-9; CDR3aa: CASCFEAGPRPYEQYF
j_gene: TRBJ1-2; v_gene: TRBV5-1; CDR3aa: CASSGETGGAGYGYTF
j_gene: TRBJ2-7; v_gene: TRBV6-1; CDR3aa: CASSEGDSSYEQYF
j_gene: TRBJ2-3; v_gene: TRBV6-5; CDR3aa: CASSYSINADTQYF
j_gene: TRBJ2-7; v_gene: TRBV7-9; CDR3aa: CASITKPGITYWDEQYF
j_gene: TRBJ1-4; v_gene: TRBV15; CDR3aa: CATRDPFPPGATNEKLFF
j_gene: TRBJ2-5; v_gene: TRBV6-2/TRBV6-3; CDR3aa: CASSYLGLLQETQYF
j_gene: TRBJ2-7; v_gene: TRBV19; CDR3aa: CASSIFGRQGYEQYF
j_gene: TRBJ2-3; v_gene: TRBV4-1; CDR3aa: CASSLGPAWDTQYF
j_gene: TRBJ2-7; v_gene: TRBV19; CDR3aa: CATQPGTPSSYEQYF
j_gene: TRBJ2-2; v_gene: TRBV5-1; CDR3aa: CASSLGAGELFF
j_gene: TRBJ1-6; v_gene: TRBV7-9; CDR3aa: CASSYSNRGVWSPLHF
j_gene: TRBJ1-6; v_gene: TRBV11-1; CDR3aa: CASRLQGEGGNSPLHF
j_gene: TRBJ2-7; v_gene: TRBV28; CDR3aa: CASRFKTGWFEQYF
j_gene: TRBJ2-7; v_gene: TRBV4-1; CDR3aa: CASSQGLPRRNDSYEQYF
j_gene: TRBJ2-5; v_gene: TRBV5-4; CDR3aa: CASRGLAGDYQETQYF
j_gene: TRBJ2-3; v_gene: TRBV5-1; CDR3aa: CASSLGSTDTQYF
j_gene: TRBJ1-4; v_gene: TRBV27; CDR3aa: CASSPRGQGGMGGEKLFF
j_gene: TRBJ1-2; v_gene: TRBV28; CDR3aa: CASSWTGYGYTF
j_gene: TRBJ1-3; v_gene: TRBV10-3; CDR3aa: CAISPLSSGNTIYF
j_gene: TRBJ2-3; v_gene: TRBV7-7; CDR3aa: CASSLHTSGGASTDTQYF
j_gene: TRBJ2-7; v_gene: TRBV7-2; CDR3aa: CASRAPGGGIDEQYF
j_gene: TRBJ1-4; v_gene: TRBV2; CDR3aa: CASRQTGGGEKLFF
j_gene: TRBJ2-3; v_gene: TRBV30; CDR3aa: CAWSGGGPSLTDTQYF
j_gene: TRBJ2-5; v_gene: TRBV7-9; CDR3aa: CASSPRQGINQETQYF
j_gene: TRBJ2-1; v_gene: TRBV6-2/TRBV6-3; CDR3aa: CASSFTGGQFF